This TCR beta chain emerged from a study of T cell changes during pregnancy in multiple sclerosis. CDR1 is SGHDT, CDR2 YYEEEE, per germline. V shed 2 bases and J 1 base; nucleotides not matched to a gene: 11. The CDR3 covers 19 residues. The method was immunoSEQ multiplex PCR; TCRdb's version includes in-frame clones alone and lacks a portion of them. The repertoire includes approximately 83,000 clones, approximately 92% of them detected once, and around 4.5% sits in the top ten. The receptor was isolated from a female donor with multiple sclerosis, enrolled in a pregnancy study. The chain couples TRBV5-6 to TRBJ2-6, with 8 positions matching TRBD1. Sequencing was performed on peripheral blood, taken in the first trimester of pregnancy. As DNA, the CDR3 is TGTGCCAGCAGCTTCCCTGGACAGGGTGTGCTTTCTGGGGCCAACGTCCTGACTTTC. Translation gives CASSFPGQGVLSGANVLTF.